The 11 T cell receptor beta chains in this list originate from one sample, sequenced in a study of T cells in Graves' hyperthyroidism and ophthalmopathy (dated by TCRdb to between 2018 and 2021). Receptor amplification or capture employed multiplex PCR. The sequencer was an Illumina HiSeq 2000. The TCR beta CDR3 regions were amplified from RNA transcripts. The TCR CDR3 was subjected to a first round of RT-PCR using the HTBI primer set and the Qiagen OneStep RT-PCR kit. TCRdb reanalyzed the raw reads on its own, using fastp at Q25 for trimming and MiXCR for clone calling, and kept in-frame beta chains. CDR3 protein sequences are deduplicated, and each keeps its most common genes and DNA. This sample holds about 590,000 distinct CDR3 sequences; approximately 15% were observed only once. The ten largest clones take up over 6% of the sample. Sequenced input: blood. The receptor set was obtained from a woman between 18 and 29 years old with Graves' ophthalmopathy.

The rearrangement joins TRBV7-9 to TRBJ2-1, with 9 nucleotides matching TRBD1. The CDR3 is 15 amino acids. Germline V gene lookup returns CDR1 SEHNR and CDR2 FQNEAQ (reference sequence). V trimming: 6 bases; J trimming: 8 bases; junction bases outside the gene matches: 11. CDR3 residues: CASRIGTGFSYEQFF. The CDR3 region has the DNA TGTGCCAGCAGGATAGGGACAGGGTTTAGTTATGAGCAGTTCTTC.

This clonotype occurred many times. The CDR3 here is CASSYSRTQNYGYTF. The CDR3 nucleotides read TGTGCCAGCAGCTATTCCCGGACACAGAACTATGGCTACACCTTC. V gene TRBV27 combines with J gene TRBJ1-2, with D possibly TRBD1 on 5 matching bases. Per the germline V gene, CDR1 is MNHEY and CDR2 is SMNVEV (reference sequence). The CDR3 contains 15 residues. Trimming cost V 6 bases and J 2 bases, with 16 bases left between them.

The table lists this clonotype with many counts. The chain combines TRBV20-1 with TRBJ2-1; no reliable D call. CDR3 length equals 11 residues. The V end lost 4 bases, the J end lost 7 bases, and 8 bases lay between the germline ends. Germline loops: CDR1 DFQATT, CDR2 SNEGSKA (reference sequence). The CDR3 reads CSATRYNEQFF. As DNA, the CDR3 is TGCAGTGCTACTCGGTATAATGAGCAGTTCTTC.

This chain joins TRBV29-1 and TRBJ2-5; 8 bases agree with TRBD2. The germline CDR1 and CDR2 sequences are SQVTM and ANQGSEA. The CDR3 runs 14 residues. Trimming at V came to 3 bases and at J to 5 bases, leaving 8 bases not matched to a gene. The CDR3: CSVDTSGGGETQYF. CDR3 DNA: TGCAGCGTTGACACTAGCGGAGGAGGGGAGACCCAGTACTTC.

The sample holds a few counts of this clonotype. The chain couples TRBV18 to TRBJ2-2; D is unclear. V dropped 2 bases and J dropped 0 bases, with 10 bases sitting between them. The CDR3 spans 16 residues. From germline, CDR1 is KGHSH and CDR2 LQKENI. This CDR3 is CASSPGNSANTGELFF. The CDR3 DNA sequence: TGTGCCAGCTCACCAGGGAACAGCGCGAACACCGGGGAGCTGTTTTTT.

This clonotype has just a few counts. The chain joins TRBV5-8 to TRBJ2-7, with a weak D call TRBD1 (7 bases). V lost 0 bases and J lost 2, with 18 bases in between. Germline lookup yields CDR1 SGHTS and CDR2 YDEGEE. This CDR3 spans 17 amino acids. CDR3 in DNA: TGTGCCAGCAGCTTGGTGACGAGGGGGCGGGACACCTACGAGCAGTACTTC. Translating gives CASSLVTRGRDTYEQYF.

The V call is TRBV6-1, the J call TRBJ2-2; no clear D. This CDR3 has 16 amino acids. Germline V gives CDR1 MNHNS, CDR2 SASEGT. Between the trimmed V and J ends, which lost 5 bases and 2 bases, there was a span of 15 bases. The CDR3 loop is CASSWDVGPNTGELFF. The CDR3 DNA reads as TGTGCCAGCAGTTGGGATGTCGGACCTAACACCGGGGAGCTGTTTTTT.

This clonotype occurred many times. The rearrangement joins TRBV27 to TRBJ2-7, with a tentative D call TRBD1 (5 bases). Germline V lookup: CDR1 MNHEY, CDR2 SMNVEV (reference sequence). V was pared by 0 bases and J by 3 bases, with 9 bases between. This CDR3 is 14 amino acids long. As DNA, the CDR3 is TGTGCCAGCAGTTTATCCAGGGTGAACTACGAGCAGTACTTC. This gives the protein CASSLSRVNYEQYF.

The sample holds one count of this clonotype. The rearrangement joins TRBV30 to TRBJ2-1; D perhaps matches TRBD2 (6 bases). This CDR3 comprises 13 residues. Germline-derived CDR1 and CDR2 are GTSNPN and SVGIG (reference sequence). Trimming cost V 4 bases and J 7 bases, with 14 bases left between them. The CDR3 region has the DNA TGTGCCTGGAATGAACTAGCCCTAAATGAGCAGTTCTTC. Residues: CAWNELALNEQFF.

V is TRBV3-1 and J is TRBJ1-5, with a possible D match to TRBD1 (6 bases). CDR1 is LGHDT and CDR2 is YNNKEL in the germline V gene (reference sequence). This CDR3 has 15 amino acids. With 1 base removed from V and 6 bases from J, the gap between germline ends came to 13 bases. CDR3 amino acids: CASSQVGGAGQPQHF. The CDR3 DNA is TGTGCCAGCAGCCAAGTGGGGGGGGCGGGTCAGCCCCAGCATTTT.

This clonotype was found many times. The gene calls are TRBV7-3 and TRBJ2-1, with 11 bases lining up with TRBD2. V was clipped by 2 bases and J by 6 bases; unmatched bases: 6. CDR1 is SGHTA and CDR2 is FQGTGA in the germline V gene. The CDR3 extends over 16 amino acids. The CDR3 reads CASSLLGTSGANEQFF. The CDR3 nucleotides read TGTGCCAGCAGCTTATTAGGGACTAGCGGAGCCAATGAGCAGTTCTTC.